A selection of T cell receptor beta chains follows, all from one sample in a study of OX40 agonist ivuxolimab in advanced cancers. Using immunoSEQ multiplex PCR, the repertoire was profiled, and TCRdb retains in-frame clones only, with some absent. The data contain about 69,000 clones, 80% to 95% of them singletons. Sequencing used CD4+ or CD8+ T cells sorted from blood, obtained in a trial of the OX40 agonist ivuxolimab. These receptor sequences come from an adult with an advanced solid tumor such as melanoma, head and neck, liver or kidney cancer. Both conserved end residues are trimmed from each CDR3.

v_call,j_call,cdr3_aa
TRBV28,TRBJ2-1,ASSSASGHGNEQF
TRBV5-4,TRBJ2-7,ASTGAGRVEQY
TRBV29-1,TRBJ1-1,SVGDRGNTEAF
TRBV19,TRBJ2-7,ASSVGDPYEQY
TRBV19,TRBJ2-2,ASSPTWVSGELF
TRBV28,TRBJ1-2,ASRTGGLYGYT
TRBV7-2,TRBJ2-7,ASSSIWGNEQY
TRBV19,TRBJ2-7,ASSSSKGGYEQY
TRBV5-1,TRBJ1-1,ASSSGTHTEAF
TRBV6-1,TRBJ1-6,ASRTGINSPLH
TRBV7-9,TRBJ1-5,ASSLDGARGNQPQH
TRBV5-1,TRBJ1-4,ASSGDRGTNEKLF
TRBV11-1,TRBJ2-1,ASSRYTGTYRDEQF
TRBV28,TRBJ1-3,ASSLSSGNTIY
TRBV19,TRBJ1-5,ASTNQGYSNQPQH
TRBV18,TRBJ2-7,ASSLQGGEQY
TRBV6-5,TRBJ2-7,ASSGQGRTYEQY
TRBV27,TRBJ2-7,ASSFLGFGYEQY
TRBV7-8,TRBJ1-1,ASSPRRGGTEAF
TRBV5-1,TRBJ2-1,ASSTKFAYNEQF
TRBV19,TRBJ1-4,ASSIPEGGHEKLF
TRBV27,TRBJ1-5,ASSFSPGRGNQPQH